The 29 T cell receptor beta chains below all came from one sample that was sequenced in a study of control samples from healthy donors and cancer patients. Repertoires were generated with immunoSEQ multiplex PCR, while TCRdb's copy carries only in-frame clones and drops some. The table has approximately 74,000 clones, about 94% seen once. Sequencing input: blood. The receptors shown here come from a woman under 40 in good health.

V usage is TRBV30 and J usage is TRBJ2-1; TRBD1 is a possible D gene (7 bases). This CDR3 contains 15 residues. Germline CDR1 GTSNPN, CDR2 SVGIG (reference sequence). The V and J ends lost 3 bases and 8 bases respectively, with 20 bases between them. The CDR3 is CAWSGGAGGGDEQFF. The CDR3 DNA reads TGTGCCTGGAGCGGGGGTGCAGGGGGAGGAGATGAGCAGTTCTTC.

The J gene is TRBJ1-5, the V gene TRBV11-2; the D is unclear. CDR3 size: 12 residues. Between the trimmed V and J ends, which lost 5 bases and 8 bases, there was a span of 10 bases. The germline V gene has CDR1 SGHAT and CDR2 FQNNGV. In DNA, the CDR3 is TGTGCCAGCAGCCACCTTGGGAAGCCCCAGCATTTT. This encodes CASSHLGKPQHF.

This chain uses TRBV5-1 with TRBJ2-5, with a weak D call TRBD1 (6 bases). Per the germline V gene, CDR1 is SGHRS and CDR2 is YFSETQ. The CDR3 covers 14 residues. Trimming shortened V by 4 bases and J by 1 base, and 11 bases separated the two germline ends. As DNA, the CDR3 is TGCGCCAGCAGCATGGACAGAAGCCAAGAGACCCAGTACTTC. Translated, it gives CASSMDRSQETQYF.

This sequence joins TRBV6-6 and TRBJ2-5; 7 bases align to TRBD2. This CDR3 is built from 15 residues. Germline trimming cut 0 bases from V and 2 bases from J; bases unmatched to any gene: 3. CDR1 and CDR2 from the germline V gene are MNHNY and SVGAGI (reference sequence). The CDR3 spells CASSYSPSGQETQYF. The DNA of the CDR3 is TGTGCCAGCAGTTACTCTCCTAGCGGACAAGAGACCCAGTACTTC.

This chain links TRBV6-5 with TRBJ1-1; weak D call: TRBD1 (6 bases). Germline V gives CDR1 MNHEY, CDR2 SVGAGI. V lost 0 bases and J lost 6, with 17 bases in between. The CDR3 length is 16 residues. As DNA, the CDR3 is TGTGCCAGCAGTTACTCGGTGGGGGGCAGTATGTCTGAAGCTTTCTTT. Amino acid sequence: CASSYSVGGSMSEAFF.

The chain employs TRBV9 and TRBJ1-6; 7 nucleotides line up with TRBD1. J was trimmed by 9 bases and V by 3 bases; bases with no gene match: 9. CDR1 is SGDLS, CDR2 YYNGEE, per germline. The CDR3 loop spans 15 amino acids. CDR3 sequence reads: CASSATGSWSSPLHF. The CDR3 nucleotides are TGTGCCAGCAGCGCGACAGGGAGTTGGAGTTCACCCCTCCACTTT.

The chain employs TRBV15 and TRBJ2-3; no clear D gene. Deletions cut 4 bases from V and 2 bases from J, with 13 bases between. The germline CDR1 and CDR2 sequences are LNHNV and YYDKDF (reference sequence). This CDR3 is 15 amino acids long. For the CDR3, the DNA is TGTGCCACCAGCACCCTAGGGTCAGCCACAGATACGCAGTATTTT. Translation: CATSTLGSATDTQYF.

This clone is large within its sample. This chain uses TRBV18 with TRBJ1-2, with D perhaps TRBD1 (6 bases). The germline CDR1 and CDR2 sequences are KGHSH and LQKENI. The V and J ends lost 6 bases and 4 bases respectively, with 18 bases between them. The CDR3 sequence is 15 residues long. The CDR3 region is CASSSDGGRGYGYTF. Here the CDR3 DNA reads TGTGCCAGCTCTTCGGATGGGGGGCGAGGCTATGGCTACACCTTC.

J is TRBJ1-3 and V is TRBV24-1; TRBD1 matches 9 bases. Germline loops: CDR1 KGHDR, CDR2 SFDVKD. This CDR3 comprises 14 residues. With 10 bases clipped from V and 3 bases from J, the junction kept 6 bases outside the gene matches. CDR3 sequence (DNA): TGTGCCACGAATGACAGGGGGAATGGAAACACCATATATTTT. It yields the protein CATNDRGNGNTIYF.

The J gene is TRBJ2-2, the V gene TRBV5-1; the match to TRBD1 covers 10 bases. The J segment lost 3 bases and the V segment lost 4 bases, leaving 0 bases of the junction unmatched. Per the germline V gene, CDR1 is SGHRS and CDR2 is YFSETQ. This CDR3 is built from 14 residues. CDR3 protein: CASSGQGDTGELFF. For the CDR3, the DNA is TGCGCCAGCAGCGGACAGGGGGACACCGGGGAGCTGTTTTTT.

The V and J genes are TRBV4-1 and TRBJ1-2; 9 bases are a match to TRBD1. Germline CDR1 and CDR2: MGHRA and YSYEKL. Trimming at V came to 3 bases and at J to 7 bases, leaving 6 bases not matched to a gene. The CDR3 has 14 amino acids. CDR3 protein: CASSHTGQGRGYTF. DNA of the CDR3: TGCGCCAGCAGCCATACGGGACAGGGACGTGGCTACACCTTC.

The chain couples TRBV10-3 to TRBJ1-6, with D tentatively TRBD1 (5 bases). Germline V gives CDR1 ENHRY, CDR2 SYGVKD. The V and J ends lost 0 bases and 9 bases respectively, with 18 bases between them. CDR3 size: 17 residues. The CDR3 DNA reads TGTGCCATCAGTGAGTCGAGCCCAGGGAATGGGGTTTCACCCCTCCACTTT. It codes for CAISESSPGNGVSPLHF.

The gene calls are TRBV7-6 and TRBJ1-2; D gene unclear. The germline V gene has CDR1 SGHVS and CDR2 FNYEAQ. CDR3 length: 16 residues. The V gene lost 5 bases and the J gene lost 2 bases, with 18 bases spanning the gap. CDR3 sequence (DNA): TGTGCCAGCAGCCCCCCCCTGATGGGCGCGAACTATGGCTACACCTTC. Translating gives CASSPPLMGANYGYTF.

The gene calls are TRBV6-1 and TRBJ2-7; D unresolved. Germline values: CDR1 MNHNS, CDR2 SASEGT. Trimming left V 1 base short and J 2 bases short, with 6 bases between. The CDR3 length is 13 residues. For the CDR3, the DNA is TGTGCCAGCAGTGAAGGGGTTGCCTACGAGCAGTACGTC. Protein sequence: CASSEGVAYEQYV.

This chain joins TRBV5-1 and TRBJ2-7, with 9 bases matching TRBD1. Germline loops: CDR1 SGHRS, CDR2 YFSETQ. CDR3 length: 14 residues. V was clipped by 3 bases and J by 5 bases; unmatched bases: 6. CDR3 sequence (DNA): TGCGCCAGCAGCTCGGGACAGGGAGGGAACGAGCAGTACTTC. Translating gives CASSSGQGGNEQYF.

This clone has only one observation. This sequence joins TRBV7-2 and TRBJ2-3; D ambiguous. CDR1 and CDR2 (germline): SGHTA, FQGNSA. Between the trimmed V and J ends, which lost 0 bases and 6 bases, there was a span of 7 bases. This CDR3 is 13 amino acids long. This CDR3 reads CASSLASQDTQYF. CDR3 DNA: TGTGCCAGCAGCTTAGCGAGCCAGGATACGCAGTATTTT.

The rearrangement links TRBV19 to TRBJ1-6; tentative D call: TRBD1 (5 bases). This CDR3 has 15 amino acids. Germline CDR1 is LNHDA and CDR2 is SQIVND (reference sequence). The V end was cut by 3 bases, the J end by 10 bases, with 16 bases between. The CDR3 coding sequence is TGTGCCAGTAGTATCTCGGGAGGGGAGGACTCACCCCTCCACTTT. This encodes CASSISGGEDSPLHF.

The rearrangement joins TRBV27 to TRBJ2-7; the D is unclear. Trimming removed 5 bases at V and 5 bases at J, with 10 bases between. This CDR3 contains 12 residues. Germline V gene sequence: CDR1 MNHEY, CDR2 SMNVEV (reference sequence). CDR3 sequence: CASSPLGDEQYF. The DNA for the CDR3 is TGTGCCAGCAGTCCCCTCGGCGACGAGCAGTACTTC.

The chain recombines TRBV5-1 with TRBJ1-1; TRBD1 matches 11 bases. Germline V CDR1 and CDR2: SGHRS, YFSETQ. V was pared by 4 bases and J by 2 bases, with 10 bases of the junction left unmatched. The CDR3 is 17 residues long. CDR3 in DNA: TGCGCCAGCAGCCCGGAGGGACAGGGGGTGGTAAACACTGAAGCTTTCTTT. Encoded protein: CASSPEGQGVVNTEAFF.

The rearrangement links TRBV7-9 to TRBJ2-1, with 11 bases lining up with TRBD2. In germline, CDR1 is SEHNR, CDR2 FQNEAQ (reference sequence). This CDR3 spans 15 amino acids. Losses at the gene ends were 3 bases for V and 7 bases for J; bases not matched to a gene: 5. The chain's CDR3 is CASSFPSGGRNEQFF. CDR3 coding DNA: TGTGCCAGCAGCTTCCCTAGCGGGGGGCGTAATGAGCAGTTCTTC. Combining the CDR3 with reference TRBV7-9 and TRBJ2-1 gives the whole variable domain DTGVSQNPRHKITKRGQNVTFRCDPISEHNRLYWYRQTLGQGPEFLTYFQNEAQLEKSRLLSDRFSAERPKGSFSTLEIQRTEQGDSAMYLCASSFPSGGRNEQFFGPGTRLTVL.

The V call is TRBV6-5, the J call TRBJ2-5; maybe TRBD2 (7 bases). V gave up 9 bases and J gave up 7 bases, with 18 bases separating them. This CDR3 has 13 amino acids. CDR1 is MNHEY, CDR2 SVGAGI, per germline. The CDR3 reads CASRGGPVGTQYF. The CDR3, as DNA: TGTGCCAGTAGGGGGGGCCCGGTGGGGACCCAGTACTTC.

This chain connects TRBV5-6 to TRBJ2-1; D is possibly TRBD2 (5 bases). The V gene lost 2 bases and the J gene lost 14 bases, with 14 bases spanning the gap. Germline V gives CDR1 SGHDT, CDR2 YYEEEE. The CDR3 sequence is 12 residues long. The chain's CDR3 is CASSFLGLAEFF. The DNA for the CDR3 is TGTGCCAGCAGCTTCCTAGGCCTAGCCGAGTTCTTC.

The chain couples TRBV14 to TRBJ1-6; D is undetermined. Between the trimmed V and J ends, which lost 0 bases and 10 bases, there was a span of 13 bases. The CDR3 has 15 residues. Germline-derived CDR1 and CDR2 are SGHDN and FVKESK. This chain's CDR3 is CASSQDRGRNSPLHF. The CDR3 DNA follows: TGTGCCAGCAGCCAAGATCGGGGTAGGAACTCACCCCTCCACTTT.

The chain employs TRBV11-3 and TRBJ1-4, with D maybe TRBD1 (5 bases). The CDR3 consists of 14 residues. CDR1 and CDR2 from the germline V gene are SGHNT and YENEEA. The ends were cut back, 1 base at V and 7 bases at J, with 10 bases in the middle. The CDR3 region has the DNA TGTGCCAGCAGCTTAGGCCAGGGACTTGAAAAACTGTTTTTT. Protein product: CASSLGQGLEKLFF.

This chain uses TRBV25-1 with TRBJ1-1; D might be TRBD1 (5 bases). Germline CDR1 is MGHDK and CDR2 is SYGVNS. This CDR3 comprises 14 residues. Trimming left V 8 bases short and J 4 bases short, with 17 bases between. The CDR3 reads CASLGSGRFTEAFF. As DNA, the CDR3 is TGTGCCAGCCTAGGTTCGGGGCGCTTCACTGAAGCTTTCTTT. The variable domain in full, with the rest retrieved from reference TRBV25-1 and TRBJ1-1, is EADIYQTPRYLVIGTGKKITLECSQTMGHDKMYWYQQDPGMELHLIHYSYGVNSTEKGDLSSESTVSRIRTEHFPLTLESARPSHTSQYLCASLGSGRFTEAFFGQGTRLTVV.

The chain recombines TRBV15 with TRBJ1-3, with D possibly matching TRBD1 (5 bases). The CDR3 has 14 residues. The germline gives CDR1 LNHNV, CDR2 YYDKDF (reference sequence). V was cut by 3 bases and J by 1 base, with 7 bases left in between. The CDR3 coding sequence is TGTGCCACCAGCAGGAAGGGGTCTGGAAACACCATATATTTT. Translated, it gives CATSRKGSGNTIYF. Drawing the rest from reference TRBV15 and TRBJ1-3, the complete variable domain is DAMVIQNPRYQVTQFGKPVTLSCSQTLNHNVMYWYQQKSSQAPKLLFHYYDKDFNNEADTPDNFQSRRPNTSFCFLDIRSPGLGDTAMYLCATSRKGSGNTIYFGEGSWLTVV.

The chain recombines TRBV14 with TRBJ1-4; 11 bases are a match to TRBD1. In germline, CDR1 is SGHDN, CDR2 FVKESK. V gave up 4 bases and J gave up 6 bases; unmatched junction bases: 4. The CDR3 extends over 15 amino acids. Written as DNA, the CDR3 is TGTGCCAGCAGCCCGGGACAGGGGGTCTATGAAAAACTGTTTTTT. This translates into CASSPGQGVYEKLFF.

The CDR3 loop reads CASSVTSLKTQYF. The CDR3 coding sequence is TGTGCCAGCAGCGTTACTAGCTTAAAGACCCAGTACTTC. This sequence joins TRBV14 and TRBJ2-5, with D perhaps TRBD2 (6 bases). CDR1 is SGHDN, CDR2 FVKESK, per germline. V shed 5 bases and J shed 6 bases, with 13 bases lying between them. The CDR3 extends over 13 amino acids. Using reference TRBV14 and TRBJ2-5 for the parts outside the CDR3, the full variable domain is EAGVTQFPSHSVIEKGQTVTLRCDPISGHDNLYWYRRVMGKEIKFLLHFVKESKQDESGMPNNRFLAERTGGTYSTLKVQPAELEDSGVYFCASSVTSLKTQYFGPGTRLLVL.

The chain employs TRBV29-1 and TRBJ1-2; D unresolved. Germline CDR1 reads SQVTM; CDR2 reads ANQGSEA. This CDR3 is 13 amino acids long. V lost 3 bases to trimming and J lost 1 base, with 9 bases between them. The CDR3 DNA reads TGCAGCGTTGACACAGAATATAACTATGGCTACACCTTC. This codes for CSVDTEYNYGYTF.